This TCR beta chain was captured in a study of cytomegalovirus exposure and HLA in healthy donors. Study results and limitations: Reportedly, a later analysis found an Asian-associated ancestry cluster had fewer N-insertions than the approximately 670-donor mean.

The study ran its PCR with 60 Vbeta and 13 Jbeta primers. Some clones are missing from TCRdb's copy, which holds only in-frame ones; the method was immunoSEQ multiplex PCR. The sample has 65,000 to 80,000 clones; 60% to 80% are singletons. CDR3 size: 15 residues. V lost 0 bases to trimming and J lost 2 bases, with 13 bases between them. In germline, CDR1 is SQVTM, CDR2 ANQGSEA. Of note for this clone: Antigen specificity is unknown.

The sequence derives from a woman in her thirties or forties in good health and CMV-seropositive. Sequenced: PBMCs. The chain joins TRBV29-1 to TRBJ1-2; the D gene is possibly TRBD1 (6 bases). CDR3 region: CSVEDWVDRNYGYTF. The CDR3 DNA is TGCAGCGTTGAAGATTGGGTGGACAGAAACTATGGCTACACCTTC.